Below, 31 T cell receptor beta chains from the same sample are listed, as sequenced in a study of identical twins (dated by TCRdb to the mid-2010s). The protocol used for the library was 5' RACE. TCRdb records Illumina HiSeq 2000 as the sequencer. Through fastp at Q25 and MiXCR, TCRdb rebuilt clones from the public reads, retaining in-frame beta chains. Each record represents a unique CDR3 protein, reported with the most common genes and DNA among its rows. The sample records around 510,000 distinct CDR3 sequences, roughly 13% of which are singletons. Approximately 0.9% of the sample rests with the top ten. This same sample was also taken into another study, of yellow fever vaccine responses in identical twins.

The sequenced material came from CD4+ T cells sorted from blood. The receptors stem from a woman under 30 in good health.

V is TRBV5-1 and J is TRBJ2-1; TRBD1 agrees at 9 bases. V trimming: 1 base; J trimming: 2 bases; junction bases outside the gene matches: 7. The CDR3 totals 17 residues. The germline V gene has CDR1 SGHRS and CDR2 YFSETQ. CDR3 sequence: CASSLFSGTGTYNEQFF. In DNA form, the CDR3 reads TGCGCCAGCAGCTTGTTCTCGGGGACAGGGACCTACAATGAGCAGTTCTTC.

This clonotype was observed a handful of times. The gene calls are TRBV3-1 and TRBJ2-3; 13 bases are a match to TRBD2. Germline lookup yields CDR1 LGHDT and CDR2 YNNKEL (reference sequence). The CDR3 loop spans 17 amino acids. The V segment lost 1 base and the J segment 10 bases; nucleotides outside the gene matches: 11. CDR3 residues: CASSQGTSGGPRVAQYF. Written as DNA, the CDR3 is TGTGCCAGCAGCCAAGGGACTAGCGGGGGCCCCCGGGTGGCGCAGTATTTT.

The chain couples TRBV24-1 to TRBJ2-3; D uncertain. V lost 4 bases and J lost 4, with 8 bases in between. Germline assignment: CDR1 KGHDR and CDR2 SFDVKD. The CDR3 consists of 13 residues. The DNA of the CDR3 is TGTGCCACCAGTGACCCAGGAGCAGATACGCAGTATTTT. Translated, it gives CATSDPGADTQYF.

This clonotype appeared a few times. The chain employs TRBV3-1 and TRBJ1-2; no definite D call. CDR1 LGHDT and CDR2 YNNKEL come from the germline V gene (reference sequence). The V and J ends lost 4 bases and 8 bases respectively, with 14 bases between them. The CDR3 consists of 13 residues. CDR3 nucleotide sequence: TGTGCCAGCAGCCGAGACCAGGAAGGAGGCTACACCTTC. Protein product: CASSRDQEGGYTF.

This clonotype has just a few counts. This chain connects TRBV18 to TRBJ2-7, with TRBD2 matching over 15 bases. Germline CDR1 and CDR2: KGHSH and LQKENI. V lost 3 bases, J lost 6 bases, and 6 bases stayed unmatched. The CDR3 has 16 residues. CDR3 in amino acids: CASSPEGLAGGREQYF. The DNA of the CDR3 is TGTGCCAGCTCACCGGAGGGACTAGCGGGAGGCCGCGAGCAGTACTTC.

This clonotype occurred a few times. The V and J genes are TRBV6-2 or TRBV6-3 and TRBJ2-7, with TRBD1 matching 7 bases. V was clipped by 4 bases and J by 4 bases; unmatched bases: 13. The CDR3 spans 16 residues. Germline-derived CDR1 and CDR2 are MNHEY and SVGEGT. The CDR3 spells CASSCPGQKYKYEQYF. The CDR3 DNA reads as TGTGCCAGCAGTTGTCCGGGACAGAAGTACAAATACGAGCAGTACTTC.

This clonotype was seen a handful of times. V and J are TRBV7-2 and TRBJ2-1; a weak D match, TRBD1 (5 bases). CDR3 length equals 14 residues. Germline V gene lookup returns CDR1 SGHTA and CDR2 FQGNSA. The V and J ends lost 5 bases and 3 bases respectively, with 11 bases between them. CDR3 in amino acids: CASSRTPIYNEQFF. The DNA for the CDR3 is TGTGCCAGCAGCAGGACACCCATCTACAATGAGCAGTTCTTC.

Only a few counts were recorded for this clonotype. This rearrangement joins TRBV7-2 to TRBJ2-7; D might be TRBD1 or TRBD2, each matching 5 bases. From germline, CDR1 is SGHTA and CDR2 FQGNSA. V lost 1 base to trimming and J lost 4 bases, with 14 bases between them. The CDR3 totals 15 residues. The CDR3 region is CASSLVWRAGYEQYF. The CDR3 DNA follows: TGTGCCAGCAGCTTAGTCTGGCGGGCAGGGTACGAGCAGTACTTC.

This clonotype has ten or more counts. CDR3 nucleotides: TGCGCCAGCAGCACGGACGGGGAGGTCTACGAGCAGTACTTC. This encodes CASSTDGEVYEQYF. The chain employs TRBV5-1 and TRBJ2-7, with a tentative D call TRBD2 (6 bases). Trimming stripped 4 bases from V and 3 bases from J, with 14 bases between. The CDR3 has 14 amino acids. Germline CDR1 SGHRS, CDR2 YFSETQ.

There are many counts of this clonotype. CDR3 coding DNA: TGCGCCAGCAGCCAGGACAGGGGTGCAGATACGCAGTATTTT. Residues: CASSQDRGADTQYF. This chain connects TRBV5-1 to TRBJ2-3, with TRBD1 matching 9 bases. In germline, CDR1 is SGHRS, CDR2 YFSETQ. The length of the CDR3 is 14 residues. Losses at the gene ends were 4 bases for V and 4 bases for J; bases not matched to a gene: 4.

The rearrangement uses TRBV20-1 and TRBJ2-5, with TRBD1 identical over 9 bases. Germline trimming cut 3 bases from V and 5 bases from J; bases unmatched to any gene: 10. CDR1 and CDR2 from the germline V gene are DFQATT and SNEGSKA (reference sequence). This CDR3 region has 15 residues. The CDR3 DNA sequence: TGCAGTGCTAGTCCCGGGACAGGGTCTGGGGAGACCCAGTACTTC. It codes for CSASPGTGSGETQYF.

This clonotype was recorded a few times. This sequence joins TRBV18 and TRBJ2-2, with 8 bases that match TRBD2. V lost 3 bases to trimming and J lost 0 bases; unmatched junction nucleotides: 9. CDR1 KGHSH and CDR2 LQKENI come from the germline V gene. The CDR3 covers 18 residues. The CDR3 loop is CASSPVPPGLANTGELFF. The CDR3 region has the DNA TGTGCCAGCTCACCGGTTCCCCCGGGACTAGCGAACACCGGGGAGCTGTTTTTT.

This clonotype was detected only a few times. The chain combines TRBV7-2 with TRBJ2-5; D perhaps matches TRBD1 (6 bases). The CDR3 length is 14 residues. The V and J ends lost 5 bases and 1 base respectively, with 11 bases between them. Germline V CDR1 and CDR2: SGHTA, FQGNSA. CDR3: CASSGGQRQETQYF. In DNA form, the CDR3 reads TGTGCCAGCAGCGGCGGACAGCGCCAAGAGACCCAGTACTTC.

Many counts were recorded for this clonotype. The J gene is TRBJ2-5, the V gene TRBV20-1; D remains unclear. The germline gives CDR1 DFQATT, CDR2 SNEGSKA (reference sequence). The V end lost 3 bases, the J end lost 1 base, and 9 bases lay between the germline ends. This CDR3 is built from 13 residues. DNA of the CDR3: TGCAGTGCTAGTTACGTCAGCCAAGAGACCCAGTACTTC. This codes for CSASYVSQETQYF.

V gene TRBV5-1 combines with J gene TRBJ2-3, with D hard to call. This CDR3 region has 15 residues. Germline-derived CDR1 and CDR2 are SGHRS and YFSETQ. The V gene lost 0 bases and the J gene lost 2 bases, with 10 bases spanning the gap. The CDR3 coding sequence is TGCGCCAGCAGCTTGGCTGGGCAGAACACAGATACGCAGTATTTT. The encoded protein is CASSLAGQNTDTQYF.

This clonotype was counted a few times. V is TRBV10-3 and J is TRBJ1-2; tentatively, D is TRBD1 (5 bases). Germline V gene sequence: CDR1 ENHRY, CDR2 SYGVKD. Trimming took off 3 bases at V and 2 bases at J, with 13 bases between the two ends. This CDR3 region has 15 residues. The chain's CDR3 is CAISDPAGGNYGYTF. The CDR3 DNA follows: TGTGCCATCAGTGACCCCGCCGGGGGAAACTATGGCTACACCTTC.

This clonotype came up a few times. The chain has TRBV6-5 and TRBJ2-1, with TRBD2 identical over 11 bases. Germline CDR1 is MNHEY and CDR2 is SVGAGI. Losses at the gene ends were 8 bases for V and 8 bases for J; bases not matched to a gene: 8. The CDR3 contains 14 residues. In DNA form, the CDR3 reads TGTGCCAGCTGTTTAGCGGGAGGGCCGCATGAGCAGTTCTTC. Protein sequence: CASCLAGGPHEQFF.

The CDR3 protein is CASTLGGGRYGYTF. The CDR3 nucleotides are TGTGCCAGCACCTTAGGAGGAGGACGGTATGGCTACACCTTC. This chain links TRBV6-2 or TRBV6-3 with TRBJ1-2; D uncertain. V lost 7 bases, J lost 5 bases, and 17 bases lay in between. Germline loops: CDR1 MNHEY, CDR2 SVGEGT. The CDR3 is 14 residues long.

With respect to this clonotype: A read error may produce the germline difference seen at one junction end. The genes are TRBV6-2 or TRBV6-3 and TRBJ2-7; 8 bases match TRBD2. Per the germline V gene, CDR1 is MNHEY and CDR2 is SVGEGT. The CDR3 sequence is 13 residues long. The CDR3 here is CASRLAGIYEQHF. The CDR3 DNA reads TGTGCCAGCAGATTAGCGGGAATCTACGAGCAGCACTTC.

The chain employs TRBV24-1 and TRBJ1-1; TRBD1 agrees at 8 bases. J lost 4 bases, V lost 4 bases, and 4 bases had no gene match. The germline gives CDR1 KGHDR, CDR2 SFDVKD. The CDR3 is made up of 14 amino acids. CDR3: CATSETGGSTEAFF. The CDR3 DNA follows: TGTGCCACCAGTGAAACAGGGGGATCCACTGAAGCTTTCTTT.

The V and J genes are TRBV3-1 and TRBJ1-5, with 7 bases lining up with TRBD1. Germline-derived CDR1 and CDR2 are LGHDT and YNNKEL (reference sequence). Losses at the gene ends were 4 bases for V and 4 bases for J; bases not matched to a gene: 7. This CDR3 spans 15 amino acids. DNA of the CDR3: TGTGCCAGCAGCCCAGCCGGGACAGCGAATCAGCCCCAGCATTTT. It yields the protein CASSPAGTANQPQHF. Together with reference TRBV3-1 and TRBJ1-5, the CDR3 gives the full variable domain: DTAVSQTPKYLVTQMGNDKSIKCEQNLGHDTMYWYKQDSKKFLKIMFSYNNKELIINETVPNRFSPKSPDKAHLNLHINSLELGDSAVYFCASSPAGTANQPQHFGDGTRLSIL.

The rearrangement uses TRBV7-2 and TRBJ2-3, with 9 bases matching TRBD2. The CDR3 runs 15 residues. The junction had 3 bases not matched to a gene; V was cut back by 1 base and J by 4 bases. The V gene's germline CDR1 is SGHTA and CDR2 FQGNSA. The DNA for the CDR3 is TGTGCCAGCAGCTTAGGGTCTAGCGGGGCAGATACGCAGTATTTT. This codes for CASSLGSSGADTQYF. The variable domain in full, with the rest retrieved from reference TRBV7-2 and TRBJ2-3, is GAGVSQSPSNKVTEKGKDVELRCDPISGHTALYWYRQSLGQGLEFLIYFQGNSAPDKSGLPSDRFSAERTGGSVSTLTIQRTQQEDSAVYLCASSLGSSGADTQYFGPGTRLTVL.

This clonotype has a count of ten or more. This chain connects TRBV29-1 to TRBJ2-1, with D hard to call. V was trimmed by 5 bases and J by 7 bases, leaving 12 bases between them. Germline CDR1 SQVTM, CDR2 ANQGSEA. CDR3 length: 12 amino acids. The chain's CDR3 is CSVRVGWNEQFF. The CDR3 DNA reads TGCAGCGTTCGGGTCGGTTGGAATGAGCAGTTCTTC.

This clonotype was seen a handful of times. This CDR3 is CASKTGKTQYF. The CDR3 nucleotides are TGTGCCAGCAAAACAGGAAAGACCCAGTACTTC. The chain employs TRBV2 and TRBJ2-5; a weak D match, TRBD1 (5 bases). Trimming pared 7 bases from V and 6 bases from J, leaving 9 bases between. CDR3 length equals 11 residues. Germline lookup yields CDR1 SNHLY and CDR2 FYNNEI.

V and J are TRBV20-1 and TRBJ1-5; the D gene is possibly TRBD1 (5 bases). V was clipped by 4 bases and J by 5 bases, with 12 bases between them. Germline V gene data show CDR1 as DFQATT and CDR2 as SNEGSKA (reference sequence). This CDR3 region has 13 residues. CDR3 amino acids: CSATSWTYQPQHF. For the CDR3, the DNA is TGCAGTGCTACCTCTTGGACATATCAGCCCCAGCATTTT.

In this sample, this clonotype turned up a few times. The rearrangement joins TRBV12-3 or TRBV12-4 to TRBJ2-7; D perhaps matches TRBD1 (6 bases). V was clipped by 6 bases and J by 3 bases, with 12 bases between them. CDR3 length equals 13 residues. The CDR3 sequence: CASRNGQSYEQYF. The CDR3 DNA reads TGTGCCAGCAGAAACGGACAGAGCTACGAGCAGTACTTC.

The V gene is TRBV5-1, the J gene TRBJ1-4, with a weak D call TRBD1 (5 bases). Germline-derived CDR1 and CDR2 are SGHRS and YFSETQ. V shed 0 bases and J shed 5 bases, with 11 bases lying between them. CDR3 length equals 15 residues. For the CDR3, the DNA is TGCGCCAGCAGCTTGGATTGGGGGTACAATGAAAAACTGTTTTTT. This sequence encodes CASSLDWGYNEKLFF.

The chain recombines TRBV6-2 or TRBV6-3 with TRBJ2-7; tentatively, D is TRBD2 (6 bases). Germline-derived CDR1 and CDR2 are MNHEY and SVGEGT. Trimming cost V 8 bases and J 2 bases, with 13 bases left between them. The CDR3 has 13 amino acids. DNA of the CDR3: TGTGCCAGCCATAATAGCGGAGCCTACGAGCAGTACTTC. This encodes CASHNSGAYEQYF.

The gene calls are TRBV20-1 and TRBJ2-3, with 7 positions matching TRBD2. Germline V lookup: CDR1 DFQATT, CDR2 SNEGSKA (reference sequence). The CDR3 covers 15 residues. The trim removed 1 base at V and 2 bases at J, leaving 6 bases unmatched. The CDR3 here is CSARALAALTDTQYF. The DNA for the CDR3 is TGCAGTGCTAGAGCCCTAGCGGCACTCACAGATACGCAGTATTTT.

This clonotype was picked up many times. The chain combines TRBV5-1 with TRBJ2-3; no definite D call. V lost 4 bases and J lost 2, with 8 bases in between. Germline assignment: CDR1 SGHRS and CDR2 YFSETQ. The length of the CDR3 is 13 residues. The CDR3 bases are TGCGCCAGCAGCCCCCTTTTCACAGATACGCAGTATTTT. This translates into CASSPLFTDTQYF.

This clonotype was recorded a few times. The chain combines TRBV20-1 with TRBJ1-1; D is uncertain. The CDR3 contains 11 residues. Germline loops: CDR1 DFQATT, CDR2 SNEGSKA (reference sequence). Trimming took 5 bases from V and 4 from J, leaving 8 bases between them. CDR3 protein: CSASQTTEAFF. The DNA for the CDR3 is TGCAGTGCTTCACAAACCACTGAAGCTTTCTTT.